This T cell receptor (beta chain) is drawn from a study of T cell changes during pregnancy in multiple sclerosis. V was pared by 4 bases and J by 0 bases, with 16 bases between. CDR1 SGDLS and CDR2 YYNGEE come from the germline V gene. CDR3 length: 16 residues. The data were produced by immunoSEQ multiplex PCR, yet TCRdb's version contains in-frame clones alone and is incomplete. The sample lists tens of thousands of clones, around 90% occurring once. J is TRBJ1-2 and V is TRBV9; no definite D call. The TCR comes from a female donor with multiple sclerosis, enrolled in a pregnancy study. The source material was CD4+ T cells from peripheral blood mononuclear cells, sampled in the second trimester of pregnancy. The CDR3 sequence: CASSTPPGIANYGYTF. CDR3 in DNA: TGTGCCAGCAGCACCCCGCCGGGGATAGCTAACTATGGCTACACCTTC.